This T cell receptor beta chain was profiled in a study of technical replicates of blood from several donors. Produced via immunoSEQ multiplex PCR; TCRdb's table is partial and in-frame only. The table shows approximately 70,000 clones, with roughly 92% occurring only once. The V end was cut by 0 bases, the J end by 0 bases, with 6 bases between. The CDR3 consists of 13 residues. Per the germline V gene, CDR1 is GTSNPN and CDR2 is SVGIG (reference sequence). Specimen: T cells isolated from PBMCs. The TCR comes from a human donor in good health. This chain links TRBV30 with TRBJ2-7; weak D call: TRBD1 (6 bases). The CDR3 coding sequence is TGTGCCTGGAGTGTGGACAGCTCCTACGAGCAGTACTTC. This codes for CAWSVDSSYEQYF.